What follows is one TCR beta chain and its context. Its antigen is not known. The data belong to a study of T cells in Graves' hyperthyroidism and ophthalmopathy. Findings of the study overall: Through a model of 13 V-J features, ophthalmopathy was separated from stable hyperthyroidism.

Researchers took RNA transcripts and amplified the TCR beta CDR3 regions from them. The HTBI primer set served for first-round RT-PCR of the TCR CDR3. TCRdb re-called the multiplex PCR reads through MiXCR, storing one row per CDR3 protein. The profile shows roughly 510,000 distinct CDR3 sequences, under 25% of them singletons. The ends were cut back, 2 bases at V and 6 bases at J, with 10 bases in the middle. CDR1 GTSNPN and CDR2 SVGIG come from the germline V gene (reference sequence). CDR3 size: 13 residues. The clonotype comes from a man between 18 and 35 years old with Graves' hyperthyroidism. V usage is TRBV30 and J usage is TRBJ2-2; maybe TRBD1 (5 bases). The sample taken for sequencing was blood. The CDR3 sequence is CAWSLGVPGELFF. In DNA form, the CDR3 reads TGTGCCTGGAGTTTAGGGGTTCCCGGGGAGCTGTTTTTT.